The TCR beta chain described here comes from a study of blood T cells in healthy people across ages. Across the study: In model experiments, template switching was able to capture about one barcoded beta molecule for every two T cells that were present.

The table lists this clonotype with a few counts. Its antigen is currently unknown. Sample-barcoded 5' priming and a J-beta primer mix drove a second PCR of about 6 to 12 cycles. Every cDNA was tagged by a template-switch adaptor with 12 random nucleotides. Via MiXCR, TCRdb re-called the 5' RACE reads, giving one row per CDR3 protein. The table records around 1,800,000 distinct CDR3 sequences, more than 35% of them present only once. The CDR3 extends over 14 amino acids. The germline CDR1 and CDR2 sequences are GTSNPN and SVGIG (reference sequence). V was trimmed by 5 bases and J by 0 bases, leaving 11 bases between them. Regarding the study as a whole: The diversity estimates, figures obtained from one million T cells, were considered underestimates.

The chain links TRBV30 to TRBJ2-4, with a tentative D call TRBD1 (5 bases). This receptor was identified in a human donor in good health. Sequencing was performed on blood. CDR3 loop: CAWGPGLAKNIQYF. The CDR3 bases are TGTGCCTGGGGACCAGGGTTAGCCAAAAACATTCAGTACTTC. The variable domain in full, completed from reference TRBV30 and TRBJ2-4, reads SQTIHQWPATLVQPVGSPLSLECTVEGTSNPNLYWYRQAAGRGLQLLFYSVGIGQISSEVPQNLSASRPQDRQFILSSKKLLLSDSGFYLCAWGPGLAKNIQYFGAGTRLSVL.